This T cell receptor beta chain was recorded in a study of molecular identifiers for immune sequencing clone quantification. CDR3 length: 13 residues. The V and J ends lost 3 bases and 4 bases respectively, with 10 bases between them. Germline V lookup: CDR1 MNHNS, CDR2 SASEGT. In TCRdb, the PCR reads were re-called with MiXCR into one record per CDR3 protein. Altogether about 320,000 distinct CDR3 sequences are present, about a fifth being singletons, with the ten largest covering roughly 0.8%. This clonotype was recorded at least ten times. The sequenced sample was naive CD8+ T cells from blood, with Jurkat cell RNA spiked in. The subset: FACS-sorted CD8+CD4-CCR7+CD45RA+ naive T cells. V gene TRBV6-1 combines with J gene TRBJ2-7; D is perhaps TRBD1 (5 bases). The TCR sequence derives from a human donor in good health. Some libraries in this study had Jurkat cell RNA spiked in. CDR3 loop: CASSDAGWYEQYF. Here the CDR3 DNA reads TGTGCCAGCAGTGACGCAGGGTGGTACGAGCAGTACTTC.